The 10 T cell receptor beta chains listed next were all sequenced from one sample in a study of T cells in Graves' hyperthyroidism and ophthalmopathy. Authors of the study amplified TCR beta CDR3 regions from RNA transcripts. First-round RT-PCR with HTBI primers amplified the TCR CDR3 region. TCRdb reanalysed the multiplex PCR reads using MiXCR and keeps one entry per CDR3 protein. The table includes 450,000 to 700,000 distinct CDR3 sequences, around 42% detected once. The source material was peripheral blood or thyroid tissue (not recorded which). These receptors were taken from a woman aged 18-29 years with Graves' hyperthyroidism.

This clonotype appeared many times. The chain joins TRBV5-1 to TRBJ2-7; D might be TRBD2 (5 bases). V gave up 3 bases and J gave up 4 bases, with 14 bases separating them. Germline values: CDR1 SGHRS, CDR2 YFSETQ. The length of the CDR3 is 14 residues. CDR3 nucleotides: TGCGCCAGCAGCTACGACGGGGTTACTTACGAGCAGTACTTC. This codes for CASSYDGVTYEQYF.

This chain uses TRBV20-1 with TRBJ1-2, with unresolved D. Germline loops: CDR1 DFQATT, CDR2 SNEGSKA (reference sequence). The CDR3 covers 11 residues. CDR3 protein: CSLRVQDGYTF. In nucleotides, the CDR3 is TGCAGCTTGAGGGTCCAGGATGGCTACACCTTC.

The chain has TRBV5-8 and TRBJ2-6, with TRBD1 identical over 7 bases. The CDR3 covers 17 residues. Germline lookup yields CDR1 SGHTS and CDR2 YDEGEE. With 5 bases clipped from V and 1 base from J, the junction kept 9 bases outside the gene matches. The CDR3 sequence: CASRLGGTPSGANVLTF. DNA for the CDR3: TGTGCCAGCAGGTTAGGGGGCACCCCATCTGGGGCCAACGTCCTGACTTTC.

This clonotype has a handful of counts. The chain carries TRBV4-2 and TRBJ1-4, with a tentative D call TRBD1 (6 bases). The CDR3 has 15 amino acids. Trimming took off 4 bases at V and 1 base at J, with 10 bases between the two ends. The germline V gene encodes CDR1 LGHNA and CDR2 YNFKEQ. The CDR3 reads CASSLLQGTNEKLFF. The DNA of the CDR3 is TGTGCCAGCAGCCTCTTACAGGGAACTAATGAAAAACTGTTTTTT.

This clonotype was seen repeatedly, ten times or more. The chain joins TRBV20-1 to TRBJ2-7; 12 positions match TRBD2. J gave up 2 bases and V 4 bases, and 9 bases lay outside the gene matches. Per the germline V gene, CDR1 is DFQATT and CDR2 is SNEGSKA (reference sequence). This CDR3 region has 16 residues. CDR3 sequence: CSATTSGRYGTYEQYF. In nucleotides, the CDR3 is TGCAGTGCTACGACTAGCGGGAGATATGGCACCTACGAGCAGTACTTC.

The sample holds many counts of this clonotype. The chain couples TRBV12-3 or TRBV12-4 to TRBJ1-2, with no clear D. Trimming took off 3 bases at V and 6 bases at J, with 8 bases between the two ends. The CDR3 sequence is 12 residues long. CDR3 coding DNA: TGTGCCAGCAGTTTTCGTTTACATGGCTACACCTTC. It codes for CASSFRLHGYTF.

This chain joins TRBV7-3 and TRBJ1-2; D is unresolved. Between the trimmed V and J ends, which lost 5 bases and 5 bases, there was a span of 18 bases. The CDR3 is made up of 15 amino acids. CDR1 is SGHTA, CDR2 FQGTGA, per germline. For the CDR3, the DNA is TGTGCCAGCAGCCCTGACACCGGGGTGGAGTATGGCTACACCTTC. Its protein product is CASSPDTGVEYGYTF. Complete variable domain (other parts from reference TRBV7-3 and TRBJ1-2): GAGVSQTPSNKVTEKGKYVELRCDPISGHTALYWYRQSLGQGPEFLIYFQGTGAADDSGLPNDRFFAVRPEGSVSTLKIQRTERGDSAVYLCASSPDTGVEYGYTFGSGTRLTVV.

This clonotype appeared many times. V and J are TRBV10-3 and TRBJ1-2; D is perhaps TRBD1 (5 bases). The V end lost 2 bases, the J end lost 4 bases, and 8 bases lay between the germline ends. Germline CDR1 is ENHRY and CDR2 is SYGVKD. This CDR3 contains 13 residues. This chain's CDR3 is CAISERGSYGYTF. Here the CDR3 DNA reads TGTGCCATCAGTGAGAGGGGAAGCTATGGCTACACCTTC.

The V and J genes are TRBV20-1 and TRBJ1-5; D may be TRBD1 (6 bases). The CDR3 runs 15 residues. The germline gives CDR1 DFQATT, CDR2 SNEGSKA (reference sequence). The V and J ends lost 0 bases and 6 bases respectively, with 15 bases between them. This CDR3 reads CSAREETGGIQPQHF. CDR3 sequence (DNA): TGCAGTGCTAGAGAAGAGACAGGCGGAATTCAGCCCCAGCATTTT.

This clonotype came up many times. The chain is built from TRBV12-3 or TRBV12-4 and TRBJ2-1; D gene unclear. The CDR3 totals 14 residues. V lost 7 bases and J lost 7, with 17 bases in between. The CDR3 region is CASTLPETFNEQFF. The CDR3 DNA is TGTGCCAGCACCCTCCCCGAGACGTTTAATGAGCAGTTCTTC.